This TCR beta chain was captured by sequencing in a study of blood T cell repertoires in COVID-19. Study at large: PBMCs, B-cell-depleted T cells, or T cells were the source of the cDNA or gDNA that made up the material.

After removal of 1 base from V and 5 bases from J, the junction contained 4 bases not matched to a gene. Germline CDR1 MGHRA, CDR2 YSYEKL. This CDR3 is built from 16 residues. The method was immunoSEQ multiplex PCR; TCRdb's version includes in-frame clones alone and lacks a portion of them. The sample lists 270,000 or so clones, approximately 90% occurring once. Adults between roughly 18 and 95 years of age took part from 20 to 25 US areas. The study assigned cohorts using participant-reported clinical history. Exposed enrollees had met someone with a PCR-confirmed or clinician-diagnosed COVID-19 case at some point within the 2 weeks before study entry.

The chain employs TRBV4-1 and TRBJ2-7, with 14 bases identical to TRBD2. The sequence was collected from a man between 35 and 55 years old who had been exposed to COVID-19. Source material: PBMCs or T cells enriched from blood (not recorded which). CDR3 bases: TGCGCCAGCAGCCAAGTGGGACTAGCGGGAGCAAACGAGCAGTACTTC. This gives the protein CASSQVGLAGANEQYF.